One TCR beta chain is described in this entry. This sample was included in a study of CD8 T cells in Susac syndrome. The V gene lost 2 bases and the J gene lost 3 bases, with 8 bases spanning the gap. The CDR3 is made up of 12 amino acids. Germline CDR1 SQVTM, CDR2 ANQGSEA. Reverse transcription used roughly 0.5 to 1 ug RNA and random hexamers. The method of amplification for TCR beta CDR3 was immunoSEQ multiplex PCR, covering 54 Vbeta and 13 Jbeta. TCRdb processed the immunoSEQ multiplex PCR reads anew with MiXCR; each CDR3 protein has one entry. The repertoire holds 150,000 to 200,000 distinct CDR3 sequences, with approximately 94% as singletons.

The TCR comes from a human donor with multiple sclerosis. Sequencing input: CD4+ T cells from PBMCs. This rearrangement joins TRBV29-1 to TRBJ2-7; unclear D gene. CDR3: CSVELSSYEQYF. CDR3 coding DNA: TGCAGCGTTGAATTGAGCAGCTACGAGCAGTACTTC.